A selection of T cell receptor beta chains follows, all from one sample in a study of T cell responses to AZD1222 COVID-19 vaccine. Measured with immunoSEQ multiplex PCR; TCRdb has only the in-frame clones, and not every one. The table records 75,000 to 100,000 clones, around 89% of them present only once. The sample was peripheral blood, taken on day 0 of AZD1222 vaccination. The receptor source for this set is an adult in good health. Both conserved end residues are part of each CDR3. D genes are given only for firm matches. Clone size is shown for a subset of rows, as once, few, many or a class of expanded clone.

V: TRBV6-5
size: few
J: TRBJ2-7
D: -
CDR3: CASSSGSYEQYF
DNA: TGTGCCAGCAGTTCAGGGTCCTACGAGCAGTACTTC

V: TRBV14
size: -
J: TRBJ2-5
D: -
CDR3: CASSPLGSEETQYF
DNA: TGTGCCAGCAGCCCGCTGGGCAGCGAAGAGACCCAGTACTTC

V: TRBV5-5
size: -
J: TRBJ1-1
D: -
CDR3: CASSRRLNRAVNTEAFF
DNA: TGTGCCAGCAGCCGACGGCTTAACAGGGCGGTGAACACTGAAGCTTTCTTT

V: TRBV7-9
size: -
J: TRBJ2-7
D: -
CDR3: CASSLIGYEQYF
DNA: TGTGCCAGCAGCTTAATCGGGTACGAGCAGTACTTC

V: TRBV5-4
size: -
J: TRBJ2-5
D: -
CDR3: CATKTDEETQYF
DNA: TGTGCCACCAAGACAGACGAAGAGACCCAGTACTTC

V: TRBV6-1
size: -
J: TRBJ1-2
D: -
CDR3: CASSEEGGLDGYTF
DNA: TGTGCCAGCAGTGAGGAGGGGGGCCTCGATGGCTACACCTTC

V: TRBV4-1
size: -
J: TRBJ1-4
D: -
CDR3: CASSQVLGIATNEKLFF
DNA: TGCGCCAGCAGCCAAGTACTGGGGATCGCAACTAATGAAAAACTGTTTTTT

V: TRBV7-2
size: -
J: TRBJ2-7
D: -
CDR3: CASSLYTATYEQYF
DNA: TGTGCCAGCAGCTTATACACGGCAACCTACGAGCAGTACTTC

V: TRBV18
size: -
J: TRBJ1-5
D: -
CDR3: CASSPGGGDQPQHF
DNA: TGTGCCAGCTCACCAGGAGGGGGGGACCAGCCCCAGCATTTT

V: TRBV4-2
size: few
J: TRBJ1-2
D: -
CDR3: CASSQDKAGRGYTF
DNA: TGTGCCAGCAGCCAAGATAAGGCGGGTCGGGGCTACACCTTC

V: TRBV6-6
size: -
J: TRBJ1-6
D: -
CDR3: CASSPTPYQNNSPLHF
DNA: TGTGCCAGCAGCCCCACCCCGTACCAAAATAATTCACCCCTCCACTTT

V: TRBV9
size: -
J: TRBJ2-1
D: -
CDR3: CASSVTRVNNEQFF
DNA: TGTGCCAGCAGCGTAACAAGAGTCAACAATGAGCAGTTCTTC

V: TRBV6-6
size: -
J: TRBJ2-1
D: -
CDR3: CASSYSGPSYNEQFF
DNA: TGTGCCAGCAGTTACTCGGGCCCCTCCTACAATGAGCAGTTCTTC

V: TRBV9
size: -
J: TRBJ2-2
D: TRBD2
CDR3: CASSVRRTSGNTGELFF
DNA: TGTGCCAGCAGCGTTCGAAGAACTAGCGGGAACACCGGGGAGCTGTTTTTT

V: TRBV5-1
size: -
J: TRBJ2-1
D: TRBD1
CDR3: CASSSTGTATYNEQFF
DNA: TGCGCCAGCAGCTCAACCGGGACAGCTACCTACAATGAGCAGTTCTTC

V: TRBV14
size: -
J: TRBJ2-1
D: -
CDR3: CASSQGGAASQQFF
DNA: TGTGCCAGCAGCCAAGGCGGGGCAGCTAGCCAGCAGTTCTTC

V: TRBV5-1
size: -
J: TRBJ1-2
D: -
CDR3: CASSSQNYGYTF
DNA: TGCGCCAGCAGCAGCCAAAACTATGGCTACACCTTC

V: TRBV28
size: -
J: TRBJ1-2
D: -
CDR3: CASSLGGARGYTF
DNA: TGTGCCAGCAGTTTAGGGGGGGCGCGGGGCTACACCTTC

V: TRBV29-1
size: once
J: TRBJ2-5
D: -
CDR3: CSGGQETQYF
DNA: TGCAGCGGGGGACAAGAGACCCAGTACTTC

V: TRBV6-5
size: -
J: TRBJ2-5
D: TRBD2
CDR3: CASSSFSGSRETQYF
DNA: TGTGCCAGCAGTTCGTTTAGCGGGAGTCGGGAGACCCAGTACTTC

V: TRBV6-1
size: few
J: TRBJ2-7
D: -
CDR3: CASSERQGGPYEQYF
DNA: TGTGCCAGCAGTGAAAGGCAGGGCGGACCCTACGAGCAGTACTTC

V: TRBV7-3
size: -
J: TRBJ1-2
D: -
CDR3: CASSLEPGRYGYTF
DNA: TGTGCCAGCAGCTTAGAGCCGGGGCGGTATGGCTACACCTTC

V: TRBV7-2
size: -
J: TRBJ2-5
D: -
CDR3: CASSTQGSVTQYF
DNA: TGTGCCAGCAGCACCCAGGGCTCAGTGACCCAGTACTTC

V: TRBV4-2
size: -
J: TRBJ1-5
D: TRBD1
CDR3: CASSQVTGGQPQHF
DNA: TGTGCCAGCAGCCAAGTAACAGGGGGCCAGCCCCAGCATTTT

V: TRBV2
size: -
J: TRBJ1-6
D: -
CDR3: CASSEESRTSPLHF
DNA: TGTGCCAGCAGTGAAGAGTCCCGAACTTCACCCCTCCACTTT

V: TRBV5-5
size: -
J: TRBJ2-7
D: -
CDR3: CASSLRRSAYEQYF
DNA: TGTGCCAGCAGCTTGAGACGGAGTGCCTACGAGCAGTACTTC

V: TRBV12-3/TRBV12-4
size: -
J: TRBJ1-1
D: -
CDR3: CASSLMGHEAFF
DNA: TGTGCCAGCAGTTTAATGGGGCATGAAGCTTTCTTT

V: TRBV14
size: -
J: TRBJ2-7
D: -
CDR3: CASSQDPGAYEQYF
DNA: TGTGCCAGCAGCCAAGACCCAGGAGCGTACGAGCAGTACTTC

V: TRBV28
size: -
J: TRBJ2-5
D: -
CDR3: CASNHALRRAETQYF
DNA: TGTGCCAGCAACCACGCCCTTCGCAGGGCAGAGACCCAGTACTTC

V: TRBV6-2/TRBV6-3
size: -
J: TRBJ1-5
D: TRBD1
CDR3: CASSWDRGPGDQPQHF
DNA: TGTGCCAGCAGTTGGGACAGGGGGCCGGGGGATCAGCCCCAGCATTTT

V: TRBV7-2
size: once
J: TRBJ1-2
D: -
CDR3: CASSLGETRLTF
DNA: TGTGCCAGCAGCCTAGGGGAGACCCGTCTCACCTTC

V: TRBV2
size: -
J: TRBJ2-1
D: -
CDR3: CASSETGSSYNEQFF
DNA: TGTGCCAGCAGTGAAACTGGTAGCTCCTACAATGAGCAGTTCTTC

V: TRBV20-1
size: few
J: TRBJ2-1
D: -
CDR3: CSASGAPGGGSWLEQFF
DNA: TGCAGTGCTAGTGGAGCGCCCGGCGGGGGCTCCTGGCTTGAGCAGTTCTTC

V: TRBV6-6
size: -
J: TRBJ1-2
D: -
CDR3: CASSYSGSYTF
DNA: TGTGCCAGCAGTTACTCAGGGTCGTACACCTTC

V: TRBV28
size: -
J: TRBJ1-1
D: TRBD1
CDR3: CASRSTGQGGTEAFF
DNA: TGTGCCAGCAGATCAACAGGACAGGGGGGGACTGAAGCTTTCTTT

V: TRBV27
size: once
J: TRBJ1-6
D: TRBD1
CDR3: CASSLSRGRFYNSPLHF
DNA: TGTGCCAGCAGTTTATCGAGGGGGCGCTTCTATAATTCACCCCTCCACTTT

V: TRBV9
size: medium-sized
J: TRBJ2-7
D: TRBD2
CDR3: CASSVGEGGPSYEQYF
DNA: TGTGCCAGCAGCGTAGGGGAGGGAGGGCCCTCTTACGAGCAGTACTTC

V: TRBV27
size: -
J: TRBJ2-3
D: -
CDR3: CASSFLGADTQYF
DNA: TGTGCCAGCAGTTTTTTAGGGGCCGATACGCAGTATTTT

V: TRBV5-1
size: -
J: TRBJ1-1
D: -
CDR3: CASSLPSGTEEAFF
DNA: TGCGCCAGCAGCTTGCCCTCGGGGACTGAGGAAGCTTTCTTT

V: TRBV9
size: -
J: TRBJ1-1
D: -
CDR3: CASSSRDMPNTEAFF
DNA: TGTGCCAGCAGCTCCCGGGACATGCCGAACACTGAAGCTTTCTTT

V: TRBV6-5
size: -
J: TRBJ1-6
D: -
CDR3: CASSRTPDNSPLHF
DNA: TGTGCCAGCAGTCGGACACCCGATAATTCACCCCTCCACTTT

V: TRBV20-1
size: once
J: TRBJ2-1
D: -
CDR3: CSAMDYNEQFF
DNA: TGCAGTGCTATGGATTACAATGAGCAGTTCTTC

V: TRBV10-3
size: -
J: TRBJ1-5
D: -
CDR3: CAISEEVSRLAQHF
DNA: TGTGCCATCAGTGAGGAGGTCTCCCGTTTAGCCCAGCATTTT

V: TRBV5-6
size: once
J: TRBJ2-7
D: -
CDR3: CASSFRGATGYEQYF
DNA: TGTGCCAGCAGCTTTCGAGGGGCTACAGGGTACGAGCAGTACTTC

V: TRBV5-4
size: -
J: TRBJ2-3
D: TRBD2
CDR3: CASSLSGGDTQYF
DNA: TGTGCCAGCAGCTTGTCGGGGGGAGATACGCAGTATTTT

V: TRBV7-6
size: -
J: TRBJ2-5
D: -
CDR3: CASSLGVLHQETQYF
DNA: TGTGCCAGCAGCTTAGGAGTCCTCCACCAAGAGACCCAGTACTTC

V: TRBV20-1
size: -
J: TRBJ1-4
D: -
CDR3: CSASRDSNEKLFF
DNA: TGCAGTGCAAGTCGGGACTCTAATGAAAAACTGTTTTTT